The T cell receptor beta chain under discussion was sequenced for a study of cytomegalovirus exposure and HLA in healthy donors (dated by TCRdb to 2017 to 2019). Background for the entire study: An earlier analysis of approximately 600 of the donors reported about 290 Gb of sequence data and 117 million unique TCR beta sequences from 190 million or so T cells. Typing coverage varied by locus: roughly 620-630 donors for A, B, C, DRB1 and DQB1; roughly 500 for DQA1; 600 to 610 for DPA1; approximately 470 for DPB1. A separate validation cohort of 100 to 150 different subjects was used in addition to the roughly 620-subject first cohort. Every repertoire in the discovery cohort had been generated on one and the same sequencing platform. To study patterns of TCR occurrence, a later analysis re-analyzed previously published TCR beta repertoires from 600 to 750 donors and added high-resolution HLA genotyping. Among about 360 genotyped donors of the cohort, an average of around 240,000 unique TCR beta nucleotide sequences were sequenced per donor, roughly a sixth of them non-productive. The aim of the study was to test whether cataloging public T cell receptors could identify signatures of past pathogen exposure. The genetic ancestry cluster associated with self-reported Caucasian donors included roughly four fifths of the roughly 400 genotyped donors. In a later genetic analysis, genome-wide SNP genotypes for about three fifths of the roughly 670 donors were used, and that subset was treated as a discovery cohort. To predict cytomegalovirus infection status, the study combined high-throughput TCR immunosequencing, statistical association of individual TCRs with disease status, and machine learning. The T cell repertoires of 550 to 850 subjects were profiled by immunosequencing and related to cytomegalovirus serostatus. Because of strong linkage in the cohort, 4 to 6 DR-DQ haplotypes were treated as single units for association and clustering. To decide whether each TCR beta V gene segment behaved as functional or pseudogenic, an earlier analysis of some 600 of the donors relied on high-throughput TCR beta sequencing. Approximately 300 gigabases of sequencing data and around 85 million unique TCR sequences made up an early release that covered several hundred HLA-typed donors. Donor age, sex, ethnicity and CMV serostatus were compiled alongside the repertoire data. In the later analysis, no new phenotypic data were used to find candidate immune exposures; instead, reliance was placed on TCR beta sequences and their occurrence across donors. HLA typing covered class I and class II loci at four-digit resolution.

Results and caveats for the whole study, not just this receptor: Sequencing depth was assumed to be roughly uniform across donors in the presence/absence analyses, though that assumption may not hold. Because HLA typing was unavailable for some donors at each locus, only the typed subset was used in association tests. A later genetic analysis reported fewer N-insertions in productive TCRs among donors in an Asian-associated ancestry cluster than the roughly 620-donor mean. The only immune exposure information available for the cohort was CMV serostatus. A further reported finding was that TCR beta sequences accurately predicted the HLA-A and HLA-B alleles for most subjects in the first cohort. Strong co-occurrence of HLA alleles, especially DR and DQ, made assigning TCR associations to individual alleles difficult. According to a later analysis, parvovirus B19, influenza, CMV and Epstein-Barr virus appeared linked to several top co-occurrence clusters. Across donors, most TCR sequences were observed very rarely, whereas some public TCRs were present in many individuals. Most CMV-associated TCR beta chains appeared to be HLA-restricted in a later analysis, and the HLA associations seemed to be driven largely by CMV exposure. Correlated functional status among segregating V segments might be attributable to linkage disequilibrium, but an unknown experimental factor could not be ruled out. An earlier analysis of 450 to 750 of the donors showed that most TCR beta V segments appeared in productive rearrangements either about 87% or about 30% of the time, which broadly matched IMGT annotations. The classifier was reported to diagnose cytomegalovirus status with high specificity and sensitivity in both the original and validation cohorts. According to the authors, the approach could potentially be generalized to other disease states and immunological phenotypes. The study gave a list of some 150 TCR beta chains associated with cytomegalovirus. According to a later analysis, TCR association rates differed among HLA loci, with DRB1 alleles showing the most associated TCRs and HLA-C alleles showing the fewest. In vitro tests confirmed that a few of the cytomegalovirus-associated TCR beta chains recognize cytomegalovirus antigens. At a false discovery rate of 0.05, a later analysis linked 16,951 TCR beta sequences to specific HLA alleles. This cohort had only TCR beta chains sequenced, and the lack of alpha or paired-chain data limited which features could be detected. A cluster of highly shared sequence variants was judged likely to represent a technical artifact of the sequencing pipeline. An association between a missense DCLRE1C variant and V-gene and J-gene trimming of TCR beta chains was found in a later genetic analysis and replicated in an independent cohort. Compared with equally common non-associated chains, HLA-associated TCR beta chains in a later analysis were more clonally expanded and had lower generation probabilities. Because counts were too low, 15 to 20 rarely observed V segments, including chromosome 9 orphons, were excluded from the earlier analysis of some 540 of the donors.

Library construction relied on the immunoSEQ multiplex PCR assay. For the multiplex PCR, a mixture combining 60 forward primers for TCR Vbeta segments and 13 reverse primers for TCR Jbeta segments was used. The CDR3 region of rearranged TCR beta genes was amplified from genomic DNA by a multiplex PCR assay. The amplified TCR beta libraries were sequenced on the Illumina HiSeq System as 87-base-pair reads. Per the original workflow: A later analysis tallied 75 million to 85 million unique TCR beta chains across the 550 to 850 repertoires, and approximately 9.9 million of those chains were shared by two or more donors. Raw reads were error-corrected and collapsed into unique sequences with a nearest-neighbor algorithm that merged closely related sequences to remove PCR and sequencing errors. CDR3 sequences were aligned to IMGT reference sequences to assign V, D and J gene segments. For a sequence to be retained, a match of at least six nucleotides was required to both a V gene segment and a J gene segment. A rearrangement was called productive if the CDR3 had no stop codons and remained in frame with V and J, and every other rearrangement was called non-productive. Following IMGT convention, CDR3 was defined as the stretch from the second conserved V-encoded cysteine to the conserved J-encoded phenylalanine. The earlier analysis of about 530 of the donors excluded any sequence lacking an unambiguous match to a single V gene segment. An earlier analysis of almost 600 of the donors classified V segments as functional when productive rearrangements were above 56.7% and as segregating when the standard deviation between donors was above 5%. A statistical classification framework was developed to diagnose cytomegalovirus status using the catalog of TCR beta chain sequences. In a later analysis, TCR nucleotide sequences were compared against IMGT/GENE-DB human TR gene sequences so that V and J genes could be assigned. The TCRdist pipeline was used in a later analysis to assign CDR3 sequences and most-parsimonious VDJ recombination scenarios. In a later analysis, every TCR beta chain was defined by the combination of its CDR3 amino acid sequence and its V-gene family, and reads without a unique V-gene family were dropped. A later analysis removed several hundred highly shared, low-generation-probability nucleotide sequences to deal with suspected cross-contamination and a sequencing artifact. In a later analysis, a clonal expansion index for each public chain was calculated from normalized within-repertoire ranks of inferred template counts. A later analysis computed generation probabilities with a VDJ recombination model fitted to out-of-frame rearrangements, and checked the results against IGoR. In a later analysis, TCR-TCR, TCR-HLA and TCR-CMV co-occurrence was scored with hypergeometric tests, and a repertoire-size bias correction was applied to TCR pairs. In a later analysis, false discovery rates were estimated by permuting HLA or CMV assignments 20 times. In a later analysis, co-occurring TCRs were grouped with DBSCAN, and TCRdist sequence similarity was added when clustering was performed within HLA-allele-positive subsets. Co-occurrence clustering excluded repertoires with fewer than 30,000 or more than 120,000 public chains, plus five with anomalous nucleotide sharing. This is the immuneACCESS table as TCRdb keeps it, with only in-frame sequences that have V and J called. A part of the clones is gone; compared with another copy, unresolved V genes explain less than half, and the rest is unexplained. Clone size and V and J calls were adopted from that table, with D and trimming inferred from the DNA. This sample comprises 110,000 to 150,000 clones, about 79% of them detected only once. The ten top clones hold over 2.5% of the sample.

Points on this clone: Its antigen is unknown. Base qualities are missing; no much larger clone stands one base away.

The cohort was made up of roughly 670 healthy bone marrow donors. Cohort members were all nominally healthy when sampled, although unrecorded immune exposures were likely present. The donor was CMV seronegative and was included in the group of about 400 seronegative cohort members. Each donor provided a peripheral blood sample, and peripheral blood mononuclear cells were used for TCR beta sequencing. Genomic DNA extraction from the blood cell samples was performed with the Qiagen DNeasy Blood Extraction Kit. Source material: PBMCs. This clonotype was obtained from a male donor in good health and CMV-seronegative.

The CDR3 protein: CASSQDGPSNSPLHF. In nucleotide form, the sequence is TGCGCCAGCAGCCAAGATGGGCCGAGTAATTCACCCCTCCACTTT. In this chain, TRBV4-3 is recombined with TRBJ1-6, with an unclear D gene assignment. Trimming costs V 0 bases and J 6 bases, and their ends lie 9 bases apart. CDR1 and CDR2, per the germline V gene, are LGHNA and YSLEER. Including the terminal cysteine and phenylalanine, the CDR3 comprises 15 residues. Only CDR3 DNA is held: 45 bases, read in frame from base 1.